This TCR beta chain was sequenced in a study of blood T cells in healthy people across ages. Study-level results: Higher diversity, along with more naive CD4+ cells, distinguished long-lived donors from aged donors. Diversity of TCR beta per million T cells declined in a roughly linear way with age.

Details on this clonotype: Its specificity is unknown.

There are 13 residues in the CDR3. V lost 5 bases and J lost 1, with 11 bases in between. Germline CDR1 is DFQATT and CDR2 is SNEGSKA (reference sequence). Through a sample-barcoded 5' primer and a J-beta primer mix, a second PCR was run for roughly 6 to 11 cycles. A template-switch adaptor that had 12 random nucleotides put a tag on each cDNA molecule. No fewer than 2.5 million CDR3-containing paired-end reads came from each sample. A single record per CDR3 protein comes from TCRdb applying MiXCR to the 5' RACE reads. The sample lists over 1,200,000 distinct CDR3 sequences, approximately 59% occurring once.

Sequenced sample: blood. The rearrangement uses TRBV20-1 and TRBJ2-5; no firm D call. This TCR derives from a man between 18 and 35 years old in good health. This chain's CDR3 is CSASHAGQETQYF. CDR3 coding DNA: TGCAGTGCTTCCCACGCAGGCCAAGAGACCCAGTACTTC.